This T cell receptor (beta chain) originates from a study of synovial regulatory T cells in juvenile arthritis. Broader study findings: iaTreg cells shared more CDR3 sequences with synovial Tregs than other blood Tregs did. TCR diversity was lower in inflammation-associated blood Treg cells than in other blood Treg cells. Synovial Teff and blood CPL repertoires partially overlapped with iaTreg TCR repertoires, which were largely patient-private.

Donors were more than nine juvenile idiopathic arthritis patients with active disease. To note about this clone: Its antigen remains unknown.

The assay was immunoSEQ multiplex PCR, and TCRdb's table has in-frame clones only and misses some. In total, the table holds about 10,000 clones. The CDR3 consists of 15 residues. The nucleotide record is missing. CDR1 and CDR2 from the germline V gene are MNHEY and SMNVEV (reference sequence). The chain is built from TRBV27 and TRBJ1-1. Sequencing was done on a sample of Treg cells from blood. This sample's subset: remaining (HLA-DR-negative) circulating blood Treg cells. The sequence derives from a donor aged 2-35 years with juvenile idiopathic arthritis. The CDR3 region is CASSLSGRGNTEAFF.